Listed here are 21 T cell receptor beta chains from one sample, sequenced in a study of T cell changes during pregnancy in multiple sclerosis. Repertoires were generated with immunoSEQ multiplex PCR, while TCRdb's copy carries only in-frame clones and drops some. The sample holds around 45,000 clones, roughly nine tenths seen once. The material was CD8+ T cells from peripheral blood mononuclear cells, obtained in the second trimester of pregnancy. These receptor sequences come from a female donor with multiple sclerosis, enrolled in a pregnancy study.

The J gene is TRBJ1-1, the V gene TRBV10-3; the D is unclear. The CDR3 totals 13 residues. CDR1 is ENHRY, CDR2 SYGVKD, per germline. V lost 4 bases and J lost 3, with 9 bases in between. CDR3 in amino acids: CAISATEDTEAFF. The CDR3, as DNA: TGTGCCATCAGTGCAACCGAGGACACTGAAGCTTTCTTT.

This chain links TRBV27 with TRBJ1-6; 7 positions agree with TRBD1. CDR3 length equals 14 residues. With 7 bases clipped from V and 8 bases from J, the junction kept 8 bases outside the gene matches. CDR1 MNHEY and CDR2 SMNVEV come from the germline V gene (reference sequence). CDR3 region: CASTAGTAYSPLHF. Here the CDR3 DNA reads TGTGCCAGCACCGCCGGGACAGCTTATTCACCCCTCCACTTT.

This clone was seen once. The V and J genes are TRBV10-2 and TRBJ2-1, with D uncertain. The germline CDR1 and CDR2 sequences are WSHSY and SAAADI. V was trimmed by 2 bases and J by 7 bases, leaving 6 bases between them. The CDR3 extends over 12 amino acids. The CDR3 DNA follows: TGCGCCAGCAGTGAGGTACTGAATGAGCAGTTCTTC. The encoded protein is CASSEVLNEQFF.

This sequence joins TRBV5-1 and TRBJ2-3; 10 positions agree with TRBD2. V trimming: 0 bases; J trimming: 2 bases; junction bases outside the gene matches: 3. The CDR3 totals 16 residues. CDR1 and CDR2 from the germline V gene are SGHRS and YFSETQ. The CDR3: CASSLALAGATDTQYF. Written as DNA, the CDR3 is TGCGCCAGCAGCTTGGCCCTAGCGGGGGCCACAGATACGCAGTATTTT.

Only one count was recorded for this clone. The chain joins TRBV28 to TRBJ2-2; D possibly corresponds to TRBD1 (5 bases). Germline lookup yields CDR1 MDHEN and CDR2 SYDVKM. The CDR3 has 15 amino acids. V gave up 1 base and J gave up 3 bases, with 9 bases separating them. For the CDR3, the DNA is TGTGCCAGCAGTTTATTGGACACCGACACCGGGGAGCTGTTTTTT. Its protein is CASSLLDTDTGELFF.

The rearrangement joins TRBV27 to TRBJ2-1; the match to TRBD2 covers 7 bases. V gave up 6 bases and J gave up 9 bases; unmatched junction bases: 14. The CDR3 is 15 amino acids. Germline V gene lookup returns CDR1 MNHEY and CDR2 SMNVEV (reference sequence). The CDR3 coding sequence is TGTGCCAGCAGCCCCTCCCACAGAGCGGGACGTGAGCAGTTCTTC. Its translation: CASSPSHRAGREQFF.

The V and J genes are TRBV19 and TRBJ1-1; D ambiguous. V was clipped by 4 bases and J by 1 base, with 16 bases between them. Germline V gives CDR1 LNHDA, CDR2 SQIVND (reference sequence). This CDR3 is built from 16 residues. The CDR3, as DNA: TGTGCCAGTAGTACCAACCCGTTTGGAGGGAACACTGAAGCTTTCTTT. It yields the protein CASSTNPFGGNTEAFF.

V is TRBV5-6 and J is TRBJ2-7; no reliable D call. The CDR3 spans 12 residues. V lost 6 bases to trimming and J lost 4 bases, with 11 bases between them. The germline gives CDR1 SGHDT, CDR2 YYEEEE. CDR3 in DNA: TGTGCCAGCACCCTCTTCGGTTACGAGCAGTACTTC. This encodes CASTLFGYEQYF.

The chain combines TRBV14 with TRBJ2-2; 9 nucleotides line up with TRBD2. CDR3 size: 18 residues. Germline trimming cut 3 bases from V and 4 bases from J; bases unmatched to any gene: 12. Germline V gene data show CDR1 as SGHDN and CDR2 as FVKESK. CDR3 sequence reads: CASSHPDLAGLSTGELFF. In nucleotides, the CDR3 is TGTGCCAGCAGCCACCCGGACCTAGCGGGGTTAAGCACCGGGGAGCTGTTTTTT.

The CDR3 loop reads CASSQEGVEQFF. In nucleotides, the CDR3 is TGCGCCAGCAGCCAAGAAGGGGTTGAGCAGTTCTTC. The chain is built from TRBV4-1 and TRBJ2-1, with D perhaps TRBD1 (5 bases). The CDR3 runs 12 residues. The V gene lost 0 bases and the J gene lost 9 bases, with 6 bases spanning the gap. CDR1 is MGHRA, CDR2 YSYEKL, per germline.

V and J are TRBV6-5 and TRBJ2-5, with 11 bases matching TRBD2. The CDR3 loop spans 15 amino acids. Germline V gene lookup returns CDR1 MNHEY and CDR2 SVGAGI. Unmatched junction bases numbered 7, after V lost 6 bases and J lost 4 bases. The CDR3 sequence: CASSQLAGEPETQYF. In nucleotides, the CDR3 is TGTGCCAGCAGCCAACTAGCGGGGGAGCCAGAGACCCAGTACTTC.

The V gene is TRBV2, the J gene TRBJ2-6, with D maybe TRBD1 (5 bases). Germline V CDR1 and CDR2: SNHLY, FYNNEI. The CDR3 runs to 16 residues. Between the trimmed V and J ends, which lost 6 bases and 0 bases, there was a span of 12 bases. CDR3 sequence: CASRQQVSSGANVLTF. The CDR3, as DNA: TGTGCCAGCAGACAACAGGTTAGCTCTGGGGCCAACGTCCTGACTTTC.

This clone has a handful of counts. The CDR3 is CASSLGGGNQPQHF. The CDR3 bases are TGTGCCAGCAGCTTGGGTGGAGGCAATCAGCCCCAGCATTTT. This chain uses TRBV5-6 with TRBJ1-5, with no clear D. Trimming shortened V by 0 bases and J by 2 bases, and 6 bases separated the two germline ends. The CDR3 length is 14 residues. Germline CDR1 and CDR2: SGHDT and YYEEEE.

This clone was seen more than once but under ten times. V gene TRBV2 combines with J gene TRBJ2-1; a possible D gene is TRBD2 (5 bases). Per germline, CDR1 SNHLY and CDR2 FYNNEI. V shed 8 bases and J shed 0 bases, with 8 bases lying between them. CDR3 length: 13 amino acids. In DNA, the CDR3 is TGTGCCAGCTTCGGAGGCTCCTACAATGAGCAGTTCTTC. Translation gives CASFGGSYNEQFF. Drawing the rest from reference TRBV2 and TRBJ2-1, the complete variable domain is EPEVTQTPSHQVTQMGQEVILRCVPISNHLYFYWYRQILGQKVEFLVSFYNNEISEKSEIFDDQFSVERPDGSNFTLKIRSTKLEDSAMYFCASFGGSYNEQFFGPGTRLTVL.

This clone came up a few times. The chain uses TRBV19 and TRBJ2-2; D call uncertain. The V end lost 6 bases, the J end lost 1 base, and 3 bases lay between the germline ends. The CDR3 spans 12 residues. Germline V lookup: CDR1 LNHDA, CDR2 SQIVND (reference sequence). Here the CDR3 reads CASSRNTGELFF. CDR3 coding DNA: TGTGCCAGTAGCCGGAACACCGGGGAGCTGTTTTTT.

V gene TRBV5-6 combines with J gene TRBJ1-1; D is ambiguous. The CDR3 totals 12 residues. V was cut by 4 bases and J by 3 bases, with 7 bases left in between. Germline V gene data show CDR1 as SGHDT and CDR2 as YYEEEE. CDR3 residues: CASSHSDTEAFF. Here the CDR3 DNA reads TGTGCCAGCAGCCACAGTGACACTGAAGCTTTCTTT. Full variable domain (missing parts from reference TRBV5-6 and TRBJ1-1): DAGVTQSPTHLIKTRGQQVTLRCSPKSGHDTVSWYQQALGQGPQFIFQYYEEEERQRGNFPDRFSGHQFPNYSSELNVNALLLGDSALYLCASSHSDTEAFFGQGTRLTVV.

The chain links TRBV23-1 to TRBJ1-3; maybe TRBD1 (6 bases). TRBV23-1 counts as an open reading frame of uncertain function. Trimming shortened V by 0 bases and J by 0 bases, and 9 bases separated the two germline ends. The CDR3 is 16 residues long. CDR3 sequence (DNA): TGCGCCAGCAGTCAATCGGGACACCTCTCTGGAAACACCATATATTTT. It translates to CASSQSGHLSGNTIYF.

The chain recombines TRBV5-1 with TRBJ2-7; 8 nucleotides line up with TRBD1. The V and J ends lost 3 bases and 7 bases, in that order; junction bases with no gene match: 12. This CDR3 is 15 amino acids long. The germline V gene has CDR1 SGHRS and CDR2 YFSETQ. CDR3 in DNA: TGCGCCAGCAGCTCGGGGACAGGAGAACTACGTGAGCAGTACTTC. Protein sequence: CASSSGTGELREQYF.

This chain joins TRBV5-4 and TRBJ2-6; TRBD1 aligns across 11 bases. Germline CDR1 reads SGHNT; CDR2 reads YYREEE (reference sequence). With 4 bases clipped from V and 0 bases from J, the junction kept 6 bases outside the gene matches. This CDR3 is built from 18 residues. Here the CDR3 reads CASSAWDRGVSGANVLTF. The CDR3 DNA is TGTGCCAGCAGCGCCTGGGACAGGGGGGTCTCTGGGGCCAACGTCCTGACTTTC.

This chain joins TRBV7-9 and TRBJ1-1; D call uncertain. Trimming cost V 2 bases and J 0 bases, with 10 bases left between them. Germline V gives CDR1 SEHNR, CDR2 FQNEAQ (reference sequence). The CDR3 runs 15 residues. The CDR3 loop reads CASSLMEGMNTEAFF. The CDR3 DNA follows: TGTGCCAGCAGCTTAATGGAGGGCATGAACACTGAAGCTTTCTTT. The variable domain in full, completed from reference TRBV7-9 and TRBJ1-1, reads DTGVSQNPRHKITKRGQNVTFRCDPISEHNRLYWYRQTLGQGPEFLTYFQNEAQLEKSRLLSDRFSAERPKGSFSTLEIQRTEQGDSAMYLCASSLMEGMNTEAFFGQGTRLTVV.

The V and J genes are TRBV10-3 and TRBJ2-3, with 10 bases fitting TRBD2. Trimming removed 4 bases from V and 4 bases from J; junction bases left unmatched: 5. The CDR3 totals 15 residues. Looked up from germline, CDR1 is ENHRY and CDR2 is SYGVKD. The CDR3 sequence: CAISGASGGPDTQYF. DNA of the CDR3: TGTGCCATCAGTGGGGCTAGCGGGGGCCCAGATACGCAGTATTTT.